This entry lists 9 T cell receptor beta chains sequenced from one sample in a study of cytomegalovirus exposure and HLA in healthy donors. The PCR made use of 60 Vbeta and 13 Jbeta primers. The table came from immunoSEQ multiplex PCR; TCRdb's copy has only in-frame clones and leaves some out. The sample gives some 200,000 clones, over 75% of which show up once; about 6% is in the top ten. The source material was PBMCs. These receptors all stem from a man aged 35 to 55 in good health and CMV-seropositive.

V usage is TRBV9 and J usage is TRBJ1-2; 8 bases line up with TRBD1. J lost 6 bases, V lost 2 bases, and 6 bases had no gene match. Germline V gives CDR1 SGDLS, CDR2 YYNGEE. CDR3 length: 14 residues. The DNA of the CDR3 is TGTGCCAGCAGCGTCCGGACAGGGCCGGATGGCTACACCTTC. As protein: CASSVRTGPDGYTF.

The chain combines TRBV5-4 with TRBJ2-5; D possibly corresponds to TRBD2 (5 bases). The CDR3 consists of 12 residues. Germline V lookup: CDR1 SGHNT, CDR2 YYREEE (reference sequence). V lost 0 bases, J lost 7 bases, and 7 bases lay in between. The CDR3 loop reads CASSLDGVTQYF. DNA of the CDR3: TGTGCCAGCAGCTTGGACGGGGTGACCCAGTACTTC.

For this clone: This CDR3 is missing its conserved last phenylalanine or tryptophan, likely due to a read error. The chain couples TRBV6-5 to TRBJ1-2; 10 bases line up with TRBD1. The CDR3 covers 13 residues. Germline loops: CDR1 MNHEY, CDR2 SVGAGI. After removal of 4 bases from V and 6 bases from J, the junction contained 2 bases not matched to a gene. The CDR3 DNA reads TGTGCCAGCAGTTCCGACAGGGGGCATGGCTACACCCTC. It is translated as CASSSDRGHGYTL.

The chain employs TRBV7-9 and TRBJ2-7; 8 positions match TRBD1. V lost 6 bases, J lost 2 bases, and 12 bases stayed unmatched. The CDR3 has 16 amino acids. Per the germline V gene, CDR1 is SEHNR and CDR2 is FQNEAQ (reference sequence). The CDR3 is CASSSTVQTGAYEQYF. CDR3 DNA: TGTGCCAGCAGTTCCACAGTACAGACAGGGGCCTACGAGCAGTACTTC.

J is TRBJ1-4 and V is TRBV5-4, with D maybe TRBD1 (5 bases). CDR3 length: 18 amino acids. V shed 1 base and J shed 5 bases, with 21 bases lying between them. CDR1 and CDR2 from the germline V gene are SGHNT and YYREEE (reference sequence). Written as DNA, the CDR3 is TGTGCCAGCAGCTTGAGTCAGAGGACACCGGTCAAGAATGAAAAACTGTTTTTT. Translated: CASSLSQRTPVKNEKLFF.

Note on this clone: An end of the junction does not agree with germline; a read error may underlie this. The CDR3 loop is CASSDSGGWPQHF. The CDR3 nucleotides read TGTGCCAGCAGTGACTCTGGGGGCTGGCCCCAGCATTTT. V is TRBV6-5 and J is TRBJ1-5; D is possibly TRBD1 (6 bases). The CDR3 covers 13 residues. Per the germline V gene, CDR1 is MNHEY and CDR2 is SVGAGI.

The rearrangement joins TRBV2 to TRBJ1-1; 7 nucleotides line up with TRBD1. Germline trimming cut 6 bases from V and 0 bases from J; bases unmatched to any gene: 4. Germline V lookup: CDR1 SNHLY, CDR2 FYNNEI. The length of the CDR3 is 14 residues. The CDR3 spells CASRTRGMNTEAFF. For the CDR3, the DNA is TGTGCCAGCAGGACCAGGGGGATGAACACTGAAGCTTTCTTT. Full variable domain (missing parts from reference TRBV2 and TRBJ1-1): EPEVTQTPSHQVTQMGQEVILRCVPISNHLYFYWYRQILGQKVEFLVSFYNNEISEKSEIFDDQFSVERPDGSNFTLKIRSTKLEDSAMYFCASRTRGMNTEAFFGQGTRLTVV.

This chain links TRBV4-3 with TRBJ2-2; 9 nucleotides match TRBD1. This CDR3 is 18 amino acids long. Germline assignment: CDR1 LGHNA and CDR2 YSLEER. V dropped 2 bases and J dropped 3; count of bases not matched to a gene: 10. CDR3: CASSQSRGQGSYTGELFF. In DNA form, the CDR3 reads TGCGCCAGCAGCCAAAGTAGGGGACAGGGTTCGTACACCGGGGAGCTGTTTTTT.

J is TRBJ1-3 and V is TRBV7-2, with D unclear. Germline CDR1 and CDR2: SGHTA and FQGNSA. The CDR3 covers 16 residues. The germline V and J ends were trimmed by 6 bases and 4 bases, with 19 bases remaining between them. The CDR3 is CASRVGEGPPGNTIYF. CDR3 DNA sequence: TGTGCCAGCAGGGTTGGGGAGGGCCCACCGGGAAACACCATATATTTT.